Presented here are 9 T cell receptor beta chains from one specimen sequenced in a study of identical twins. Via MiXCR, TCRdb re-called the 5' RACE reads, giving one row per CDR3 protein. The data contain about 890,000 distinct CDR3 sequences, 10% to 15% of them singletons. In addition, the sample was reused for a study of yellow fever vaccine responses in identical twins.

Sequencing used PBMCs. The receptors derive from a woman between 18 and 29 years old in good health.

The chain has TRBV12-3 or TRBV12-4 and TRBJ1-2, with TRBD1 matching 7 bases. This CDR3 comprises 13 residues. The junction had 5 bases not matched to a gene; V was cut back by 6 bases and J by 4 bases. The CDR3 loop is CASSPGQFYGYTF. CDR3 coding DNA: TGTGCCAGCAGCCCGGGACAGTTCTATGGCTACACCTTC.

The chain uses TRBV27 and TRBJ2-7; 12 bases are a match to TRBD2. The V gene's germline CDR1 is MNHEY and CDR2 SMNVEV (reference sequence). The V and J ends lost 4 bases and 3 bases, in that order; junction bases with no gene match: 4. The length of the CDR3 is 15 residues. The CDR3 nucleotides are TGTGCCAGCAGTTCTAGCGGGAGGGCCGGCTACGAGCAGTACTTC. Its translation is CASSSSGRAGYEQYF.

The chain couples TRBV6-5 to TRBJ2-2; no clear D. This CDR3 is 13 amino acids long. With 3 bases removed from V and 6 bases from J, the gap between germline ends came to 8 bases. Looked up from germline, CDR1 is MNHEY and CDR2 is SVGAGI. CDR3 in DNA: TGTGCCAGCAGTTATGGGAATGCCGGGGAGCTGTTTTTT. Its protein product is CASSYGNAGELFF.

This clonotype was detected a few times. The V call is TRBV28, the J call TRBJ1-4, with TRBD1 identical over 7 bases. The CDR3 has 15 residues. V shed 6 bases and J 5 bases; nucleotides not matched to a gene: 9. Germline loops: CDR1 MDHEN, CDR2 SYDVKM. This CDR3 is CASRTRDRVNEKLFF. CDR3 coding DNA: TGTGCCAGCAGAACCAGAGACAGGGTGAATGAAAAACTGTTTTTT.

The chain couples TRBV12-3 or TRBV12-4 to TRBJ2-5; weak D call: TRBD1 (6 bases). Trimming took 6 bases from V and 2 from J, leaving 16 bases between them. CDR3 size: 15 residues. In DNA, the CDR3 is TGTGCCAGCAGCCCCTGGGGGCCAACGCAAGAGACCCAGTACTTC. Amino acids: CASSPWGPTQETQYF.

The CDR3 nucleotides read TGTGCCAGCAGCTTTGAAAGGGGGAACACCGGGGAGCTGTTTTTT. It codes for CASSFERGNTGELFF. The chain carries TRBV7-2 and TRBJ2-2, with D perhaps matching TRBD1 (5 bases). Germline V gene sequence: CDR1 SGHTA, CDR2 FQGNSA. This CDR3 spans 15 amino acids. Trimming took off 3 bases at V and 1 base at J, with 9 bases between the two ends.

This clonotype was recorded a few times. This chain connects TRBV20-1 to TRBJ1-5, with 11 bases aligning to TRBD1. Germline trimming cut 4 bases from V and 0 bases from J; bases unmatched to any gene: 11. CDR3 size: 18 residues. Germline lookup yields CDR1 DFQATT and CDR2 SNEGSKA (reference sequence). The CDR3 nucleotides read TGCAGTGCTATAGGAGGGACAGGGGGATTATATAGCAATCAGCCCCAGCATTTT. It encodes CSAIGGTGGLYSNQPQHF.

There are a few counts of this clonotype. The J gene is TRBJ2-3, the V gene TRBV3-1; TRBD2 aligns across 13 bases. Germline CDR1 is LGHDT and CDR2 is YNNKEL (reference sequence). The V gene end was trimmed by 1 base and the J gene end by 2 bases; junction bases not matched to a gene: 9. This CDR3 has 19 residues. In DNA form, the CDR3 reads TGTGCCAGCAGCCAAGGAGTTTGGGGACTAGCGGGGACCACAGATACGCAGTATTTT. Amino acid sequence: CASSQGVWGLAGTTDTQYF.

The genes are TRBV6-5 and TRBJ1-2, with TRBD1 matching 9 bases. The V segment lost 3 bases and the J segment 8 bases; nucleotides outside the gene matches: 16. The CDR3 is 17 residues long. Looked up from germline, CDR1 is MNHEY and CDR2 is SVGAGI. CDR3 sequence reads: CASSYGGTGWPLAGYTF. CDR3 coding DNA: TGTGCCAGCAGTTATGGGGGGACAGGGTGGCCCCTGGCGGGCTACACCTTC.